This T cell receptor beta chain was sequenced in a study of Ad26.COV2.S vaccination and SARS-CoV-2 variants. CDR3 length equals 15 residues. Germline CDR1 and CDR2: MDHEN and SYDVKM. V lost 5 bases and J lost 10, with 18 bases in between. Clones were sequenced by immunoSEQ multiplex PCR, and TCRdb holds only the in-frame ones, with some missing. The table has some 480,000 clones, roughly 87% seen once. The treatment is: roughly 19 received Ad26.COV2.S at low or high dose, single or two shots; 5 received placebo; per-sample allocation not given. Sampling was performed 63 days after the first vaccine or placebo injection.

This TCR came from a person between 18 and 65 years old who received the Ad26.COV2.S COVID-19 vaccine or a placebo. Here the sequenced sample was peripheral blood, taken in a trial of Ad26.COV2.S vaccine versus placebo. The chain couples TRBV28 to TRBJ1-6; D is ambiguous. CDR3 nucleotides: TGTGCCAGCAGTCCCACACTGGGGTCTGGGTCACCCCTCCACTTT. Translating gives CASSPTLGSGSPLHF.